A selection of T cell receptor beta chains follows, all from one sample in a study of OX40 agonist ivuxolimab in advanced cancers. TCRdb keeps only in-frame clones here, not all; method: immunoSEQ multiplex PCR. The sample yields 45,000 to 50,000 clones, roughly 90% seen once. The sample in question was CD4+ or CD8+ T cells sorted from blood, obtained in a trial of the OX40 agonist ivuxolimab. These receptors originate from an adult with an advanced solid tumor such as melanoma, head and neck, liver or kidney cancer. The CDR3 runs from the conserved cysteine through the conserved F or W. Fields, in order: clone size, D gene, CDR3 length, V gene, J gene, CDR3 DNA, CDR3 protein. D genes are given only for firm matches. Clone size is shown for a subset of rows, as once, few, many or a class of expanded clone.

once	.	15	TRBV11-2	TRBJ2-7	TGTGCCAGCAGCTTAGAATTGCAGGGGGGCTACGAGCAGTACTTC	CASSLELQGGYEQYF
.	TRBD2	15	TRBV4-2	TRBJ2-7	TGTGCCAGCGGACTAGCGGGAGGGCCGGCGGGTGAGCAGTACTTC	CASGLAGGPAGEQYF
.	.	14	TRBV28	TRBJ2-1	TGTGCCACCCGCGGGGACACATCCTACAATGAGCAGTTCTTC	CATRGDTSYNEQFF
.	.	16	TRBV13	TRBJ2-2	TGTGCCAGCAGCTTAGAGCAGGGGGGAGAGACCGGGGAGCTGTTTTTT	CASSLEQGGETGELFF
.	.	13	TRBV7-2	TRBJ2-7	TGTGCCAGCAGCTGGGCGGATGGCTACGAGCAGTACTTC	CASSWADGYEQYF
.	.	14	TRBV19	TRBJ2-1	TGTGCCAGTAGACCCCAGTGGGGGGTCAATGAGCAGTTCTTC	CASRPQWGVNEQFF
.	.	12	TRBV18	TRBJ2-7	TGTGCCAGCTCACCCGCTGGCTACGAGCAGTACTTC	CASSPAGYEQYF
.	.	18	TRBV5-1	TRBJ2-3	TGCGCCAGCAGCTCTAGGGGGGCGGGGCTTCAGCATGCAGATACGCAGTATTTT	CASSSRGAGLQHADTQYF
.	.	14	TRBV27	TRBJ1-1	TGTGCCAGCAGTTTATGGGGCGAAGGGACTGAAGCTTTCTTT	CASSLWGEGTEAFF
.	.	14	TRBV27	TRBJ2-1	TGTGCCAGCAGTCTATATGATTCGGAGAATGAGCAGTTCTTC	CASSLYDSENEQFF
.	.	13	TRBV27	TRBJ2-7	TGTGCCAGCAGTTTAACACAGCACTACGAGCAGTACTTC	CASSLTQHYEQYF
.	.	14	TRBV2	TRBJ2-7	TGTGCCAGCAGTGAGGGCAGGGCAGTTTACGAGCAGTACTTC	CASSEGRAVYEQYF
.	TRBD2	11	TRBV11-2	TRBJ2-5	TGTGCCAGCAGTCTGGGGGGGTCCCAGTACTTC	CASSLGGSQYF
.	.	17	TRBV7-6	TRBJ1-1	TGTGCCAGCAGCTTAGTAGTTTTGGGTTCTTTGAACACTGAAGCTTTCTTT	CASSLVVLGSLNTEAFF
.	TRBD1	14	TRBV28	TRBJ1-1	TGTGCCAGCAGTTTGACAGGGAGGGACACTGAAGCTTTCTTT	CASSLTGRDTEAFF
.	TRBD2	17	TRBV5-1	TRBJ2-7	TGCGCCAGCAGCTTGGACGGACTAGCTCTCTATACCTACGAGCAGTACTTC	CASSLDGLALYTYEQYF
.	.	17	TRBV4-1	TRBJ2-3	TGCGCCAGCAGCCGTACTTGGTTGGGGTCTAGCACAGATACGCAGTATTTT	CASSRTWLGSSTDTQYF
.	.	13	TRBV6-5	TRBJ2-3	TGTGCCAGCAGGGGTCTCAACACAGATACGCAGTATTTT	CASRGLNTDTQYF
.	.	13	TRBV29-1	TRBJ1-2	TGCAGCGTTGGACAGGTGGGGGACTATGGCTACACCTTC	CSVGQVGDYGYTF
.	.	14	TRBV5-5	TRBJ1-1	TGTGCCAGCAGCTTACCACAGGGTATGGATGAAGCTTTCTTT	CASSLPQGMDEAFF
once	.	12	TRBV6-6	TRBJ2-2	TGTGCCAGCAGTTACCTCGCTGGGGAGCTGTTTTTT	CASSYLAGELFF
.	.	14	TRBV27	TRBJ2-5	TGTGCCAGCAGTGTGGTCCAGGGTTTTGAGACCCAGTACTTC	CASSVVQGFETQYF
.	.	12	TRBV6-5	TRBJ1-5	TGTGCCAGCAGCCCCGATCTTCAGCCCCAGCATTTT	CASSPDLQPQHF
.	.	14	TRBV10-3	TRBJ2-7	TGTGCCATCAGTGAGTCTGTGTTCTCCTACGAGCAGTACTTC	CAISESVFSYEQYF
.	TRBD1	17	TRBV7-8	TRBJ2-7	TGTGCCAGCAGCTTAGCGATCTACAGGGGGAATCCCTACGAGCAGTACTTC	CASSLAIYRGNPYEQYF
.	.	16	TRBV11-3	TRBJ2-1	TGTGCCAGCAGCCCTTATACGGGGGCGGGAGTTGGGGAGCAGTTCTTC	CASSPYTGAGVGEQFF
.	.	14	TRBV4-2	TRBJ2-7	TGTGCCAGCAGCCAAGAAAACTCCCCCCACCAGCGGTACTTC	CASSQENSPHQRYF
once	.	16	TRBV7-8	TRBJ2-2	TGTGCCAGCACCCCTCGGGGGAAAATGAACACCGGGGAGCTGTTTTTT	CASTPRGKMNTGELFF
.	.	16	TRBV5-6	TRBJ1-2	TGTGCCAGCAGCTTCGGACCCCCTGGGGCCATCTATGGCTACACCTTC	CASSFGPPGAIYGYTF
.	.	13	TRBV27	TRBJ1-1	TGTGCCAGCAGTTACGGGCCGAACACTGAAGCTTTCTTT	CASSYGPNTEAFF
.	.	15	TRBV14	TRBJ2-2	TGTGCCAGCAGCCCTTATACTTTGAACACCGGGGAGCTGTTTTTT	CASSPYTLNTGELFF
.	TRBD1	16	TRBV14	TRBJ1-1	TGTGCCAGCAGCCAAGAGGCGACAGGGGGGAGTGCTGAAGCTTTCTTT	CASSQEATGGSAEAFF